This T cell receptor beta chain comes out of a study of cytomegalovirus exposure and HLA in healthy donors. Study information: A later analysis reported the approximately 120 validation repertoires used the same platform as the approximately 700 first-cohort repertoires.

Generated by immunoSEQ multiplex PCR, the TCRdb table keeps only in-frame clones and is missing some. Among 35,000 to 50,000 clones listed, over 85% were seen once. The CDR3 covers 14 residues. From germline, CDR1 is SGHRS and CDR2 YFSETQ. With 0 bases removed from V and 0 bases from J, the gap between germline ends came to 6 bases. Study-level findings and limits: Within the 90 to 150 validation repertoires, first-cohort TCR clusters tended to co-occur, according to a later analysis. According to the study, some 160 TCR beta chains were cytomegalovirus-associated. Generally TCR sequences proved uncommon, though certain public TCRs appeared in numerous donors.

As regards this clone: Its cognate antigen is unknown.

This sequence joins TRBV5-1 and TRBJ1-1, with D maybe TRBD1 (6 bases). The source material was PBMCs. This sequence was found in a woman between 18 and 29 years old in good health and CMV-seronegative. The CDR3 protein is CASSLGQVNTEAFF. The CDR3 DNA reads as TGCGCCAGCAGCTTGGGACAGGTGAACACTGAAGCTTTCTTT. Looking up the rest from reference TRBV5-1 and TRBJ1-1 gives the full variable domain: KAGVTQTPRYLIKTRGQQVTLSCSPISGHRSVSWYQQTPGQGLQFLFEYFSETQRNKGNFPGRFSGRQFSNSRSEMNVSTLELGDSALYLCASSLGQVNTEAFFGQGTRLTVV.